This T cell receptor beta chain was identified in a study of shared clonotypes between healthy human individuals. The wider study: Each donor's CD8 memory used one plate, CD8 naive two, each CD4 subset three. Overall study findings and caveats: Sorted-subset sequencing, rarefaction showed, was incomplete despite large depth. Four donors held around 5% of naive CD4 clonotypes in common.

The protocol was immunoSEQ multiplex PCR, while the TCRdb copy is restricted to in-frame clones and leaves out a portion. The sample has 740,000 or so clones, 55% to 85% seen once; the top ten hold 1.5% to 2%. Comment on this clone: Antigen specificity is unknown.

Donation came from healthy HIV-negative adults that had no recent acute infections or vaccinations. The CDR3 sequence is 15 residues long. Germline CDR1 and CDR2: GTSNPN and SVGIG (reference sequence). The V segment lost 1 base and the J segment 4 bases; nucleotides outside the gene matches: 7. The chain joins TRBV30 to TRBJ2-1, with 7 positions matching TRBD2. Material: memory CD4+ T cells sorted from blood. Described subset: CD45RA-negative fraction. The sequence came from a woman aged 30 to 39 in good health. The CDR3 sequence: CAWSGRASGYNEQFF. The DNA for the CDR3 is TGTGCCTGGAGTGGTAGGGCTAGCGGATACAATGAGCAGTTCTTC.